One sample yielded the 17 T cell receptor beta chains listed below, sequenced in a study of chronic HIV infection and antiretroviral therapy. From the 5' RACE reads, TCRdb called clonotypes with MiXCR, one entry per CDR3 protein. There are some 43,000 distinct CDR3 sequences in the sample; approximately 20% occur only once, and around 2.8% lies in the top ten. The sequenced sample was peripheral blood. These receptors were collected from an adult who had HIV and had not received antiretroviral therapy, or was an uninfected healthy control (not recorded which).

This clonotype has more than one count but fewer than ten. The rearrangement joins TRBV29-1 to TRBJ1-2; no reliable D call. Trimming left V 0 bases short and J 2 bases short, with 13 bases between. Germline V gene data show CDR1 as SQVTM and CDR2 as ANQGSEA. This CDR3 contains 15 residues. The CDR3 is CSVEERRALNYGYTF. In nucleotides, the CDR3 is TGCAGCGTTGAAGAGCGGAGGGCCCTAAACTATGGCTACACCTTC.

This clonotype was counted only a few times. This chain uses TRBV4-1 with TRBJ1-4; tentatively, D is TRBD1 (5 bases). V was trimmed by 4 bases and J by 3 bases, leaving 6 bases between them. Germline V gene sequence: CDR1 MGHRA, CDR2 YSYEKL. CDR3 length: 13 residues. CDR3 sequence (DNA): TGCGCCAGCAGCCTGGGACCTAATGAAAAACTGTTTTTT. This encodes CASSLGPNEKLFF.

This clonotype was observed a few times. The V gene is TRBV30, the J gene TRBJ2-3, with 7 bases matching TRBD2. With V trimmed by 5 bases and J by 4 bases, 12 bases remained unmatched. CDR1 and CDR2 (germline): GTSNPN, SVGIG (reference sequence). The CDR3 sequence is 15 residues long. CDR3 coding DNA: TGTGCCTGGCGCGGGGAGCGGGATGGTTCAGATACGCAGTATTTT. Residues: CAWRGERDGSDTQYF.

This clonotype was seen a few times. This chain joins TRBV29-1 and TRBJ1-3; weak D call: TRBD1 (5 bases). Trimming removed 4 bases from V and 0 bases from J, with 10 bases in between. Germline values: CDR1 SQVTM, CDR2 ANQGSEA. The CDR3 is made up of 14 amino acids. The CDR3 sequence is CSVGDGRSGNTIYF. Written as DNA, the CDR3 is TGCAGCGTTGGGGACGGCCGCTCTGGAAACACCATATATTTT.

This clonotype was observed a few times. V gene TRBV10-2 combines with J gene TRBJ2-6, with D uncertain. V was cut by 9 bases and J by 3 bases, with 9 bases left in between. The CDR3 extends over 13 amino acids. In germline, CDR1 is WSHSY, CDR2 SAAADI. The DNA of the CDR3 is TGCGCCAGTACCGACTTTGGGGCCAACGTCCTGACTTTC. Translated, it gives CASTDFGANVLTF.

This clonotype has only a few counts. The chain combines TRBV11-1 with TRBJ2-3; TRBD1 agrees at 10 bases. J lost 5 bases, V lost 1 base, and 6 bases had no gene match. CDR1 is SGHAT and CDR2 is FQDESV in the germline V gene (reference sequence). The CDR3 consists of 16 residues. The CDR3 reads CASSLERQGAEDTQYF. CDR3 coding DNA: TGTGCCAGCAGCTTAGAGCGACAGGGGGCGGAAGATACGCAGTATTTT.

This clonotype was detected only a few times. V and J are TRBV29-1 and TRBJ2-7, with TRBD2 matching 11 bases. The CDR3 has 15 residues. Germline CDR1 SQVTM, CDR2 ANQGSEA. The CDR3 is CIRPGVAGGPHEQYF. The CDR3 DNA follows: TGCATCCGACCGGGAGTAGCGGGAGGGCCCCACGAGCAGTACTTC.

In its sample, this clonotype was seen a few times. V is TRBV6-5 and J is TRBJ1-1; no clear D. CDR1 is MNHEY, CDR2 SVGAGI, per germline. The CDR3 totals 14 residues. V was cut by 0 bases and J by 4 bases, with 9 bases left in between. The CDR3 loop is CASSYSDQTTEAFF. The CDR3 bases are TGTGCCAGCAGTTACTCCGACCAGACCACTGAAGCTTTCTTT.

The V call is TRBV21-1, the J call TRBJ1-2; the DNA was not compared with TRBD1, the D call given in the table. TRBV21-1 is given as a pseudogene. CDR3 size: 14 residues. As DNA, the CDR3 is TGTGCCAGCAGCAGGACAGGGGGCTATGTTGGCTACACCTTC. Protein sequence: CASSRTGGYVGYTF.

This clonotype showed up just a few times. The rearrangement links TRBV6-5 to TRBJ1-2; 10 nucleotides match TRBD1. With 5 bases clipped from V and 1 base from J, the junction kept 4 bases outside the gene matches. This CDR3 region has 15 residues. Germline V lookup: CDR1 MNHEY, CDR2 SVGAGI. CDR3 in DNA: TGTGCCAGCAGTCGCGGGACAGGGGATAACTATGGCTACACCTTC. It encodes CASSRGTGDNYGYTF.

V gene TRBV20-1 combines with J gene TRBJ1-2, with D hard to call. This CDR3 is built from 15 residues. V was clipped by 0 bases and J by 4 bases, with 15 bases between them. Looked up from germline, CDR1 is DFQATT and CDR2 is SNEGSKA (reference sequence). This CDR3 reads CSARDGTRTSYGYTF. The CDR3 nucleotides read TGCAGTGCTAGAGATGGTACGAGAACTAGCTATGGCTACACCTTC.

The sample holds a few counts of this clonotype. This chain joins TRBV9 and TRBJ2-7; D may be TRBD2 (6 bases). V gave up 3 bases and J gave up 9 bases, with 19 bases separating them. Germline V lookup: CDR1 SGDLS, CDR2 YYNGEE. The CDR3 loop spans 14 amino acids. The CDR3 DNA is TGTGCCAGCAGCGAGGGGCCCCTAGCGCTTGGGCAGTACTTC. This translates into CASSEGPLALGQYF.

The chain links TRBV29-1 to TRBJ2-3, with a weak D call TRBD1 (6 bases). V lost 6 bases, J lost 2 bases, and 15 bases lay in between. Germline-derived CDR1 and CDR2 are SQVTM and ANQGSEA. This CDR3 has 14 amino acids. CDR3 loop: CSVAGVPTTDTQYF. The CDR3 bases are TGCAGCGTCGCAGGGGTCCCCACCACAGATACGCAGTATTTT.

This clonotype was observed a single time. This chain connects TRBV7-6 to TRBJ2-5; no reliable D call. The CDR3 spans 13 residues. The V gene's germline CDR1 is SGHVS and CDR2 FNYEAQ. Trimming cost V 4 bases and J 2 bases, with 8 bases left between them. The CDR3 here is CASSYLHQETQYF. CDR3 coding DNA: TGTGCCAGCAGCTACCTACATCAAGAGACCCAGTACTTC.

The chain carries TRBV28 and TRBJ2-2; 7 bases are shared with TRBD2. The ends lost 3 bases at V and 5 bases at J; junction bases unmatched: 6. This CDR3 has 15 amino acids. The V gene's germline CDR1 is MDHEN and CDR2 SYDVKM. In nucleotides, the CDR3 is TGTGCCAGCAGTTTCGACGGGAGGAGGACCGGGGAGCTGTTTTTT. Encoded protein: CASSFDGRRTGELFF.

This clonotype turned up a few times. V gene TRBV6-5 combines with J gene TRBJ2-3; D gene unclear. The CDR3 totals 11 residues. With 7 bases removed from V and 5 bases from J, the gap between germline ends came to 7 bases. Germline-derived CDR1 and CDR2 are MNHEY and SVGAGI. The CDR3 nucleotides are TGTGCCAGCACCCCCCAAGATACGCAGTATTTT. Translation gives CASTPQDTQYF.

The DNA for the CDR3 is TGTGCCAGCAAACTGGTTGCTATGAACACTGAAGCTTTCTTT. Translation gives CASKLVAMNTEAFF. The chain combines TRBV28 with TRBJ1-1; D is uncertain. CDR3 length equals 14 residues. V was trimmed by 7 bases and J by 0 bases, leaving 12 bases between them. CDR1 and CDR2 (germline): MDHEN, SYDVKM. The whole variable domain, filled in from reference TRBV28 and TRBJ1-1, reads DVKVTQSSRYLVKRTGEKVFLECVQDMDHENMFWYRQDPGLGLRLIYFSYDVKMKEKGDIPEGYSVSREKKERFSLILESASTNQTSMYLCASKLVAMNTEAFFGQGTRLTVV.